This is a list of T cell receptor beta chains from one sample in a study of blood T cell repertoires in COVID-19. The repertoire was sequenced with immunoSEQ multiplex PCR; TCRdb's copy has only in-frame clones and lacks some. The sample has some 48,000 clones, approximately 90% seen once. The sequenced sample consisted of peripheral blood. All receptors derive from an older man with acute or convalescent COVID-19. Both conserved end residues are part of each CDR3. The order of the fields is D gene, J gene, clone size, V gene, CDR3 DNA, CDR3 protein. D genes are given only for firm matches. Size values are once, few and many counts, or a class for expanded clones, and some rows have none.

>NA|TRBJ2-3|few|TRBV4-2
TGTGCCAGCAGCCAAGACCCCTGGAGCGATACGCAGTATTTT
CASSQDPWSDTQYF
>TRBD1|TRBJ2-6|NA|TRBV7-9
TGTGCCAGCAGCTCTCAGGGGGCTGGGGCCAACGTCCTGACTTTC
CASSSQGAGANVLTF
>TRBD1|TRBJ1-6|NA|TRBV7-2
TGTGCCAGCAGCGGACAGGGGCGAAATAATTCACCCCTCCACTTT
CASSGQGRNNSPLHF
>NA|TRBJ1-2|NA|TRBV6-5
TGTGCCAGCAGTTCATCAGGGGCGGTGGGCTATGGCTACACCTTC
CASSSSGAVGYGYTF
>NA|TRBJ2-7|NA|TRBV4-3
TGCGCCAGCAGCCAAGAACCCGGGGAGGCCTACGAGCAGTACTTC
CASSQEPGEAYEQYF
>NA|TRBJ1-5|NA|TRBV28
TGTGCCACTGGGGCGGGGGAATATAGCAATCAGCCCCAGCATTTT
CATGAGEYSNQPQHF
>NA|TRBJ1-1|NA|TRBV15
TGTGCCACCACCCTCGGAGGAGCGACCCCTGAAGCTTTCTTT
CATTLGGATPEAFF
>TRBD1|TRBJ1-2|NA|TRBV7-2
TGTGCCAGCAGCCCAGGTTGGACAGGGGGACTTCCTACCTTC
CASSPGWTGGLPTF
>TRBD1|TRBJ2-3|NA|TRBV6-4
TGTGCCAGCAGTTTCGATTGGGACAGGGGAGGGGGTTTTGTCACAGATACGCAGTATTTT
CASSFDWDRGGGFVTDTQYF
>TRBD2|TRBJ2-3|few|TRBV7-6
TGTGCCAGCAGCGGGGGACTAGCCCGCACAGATACGCAGTATTTT
CASSGGLARTDTQYF
>TRBD1|TRBJ1-6|NA|TRBV5-1
TGCGCCAGCAGCTTGCGGACAGGGGGCAGGACTTTTAGTTCACCCCTCCACTTT
CASSLRTGGRTFSSPLHF
>NA|TRBJ2-5|NA|TRBV11-2
TGTGCCAGCAGCTCCGCCTGGAGCGGCCAAGAGACCCAGTACTTC
CASSSAWSGQETQYF
>NA|TRBJ2-2|NA|TRBV27
TGTGCCAGCAGTTCATCTGGGGCTCCCACCGGGGAGCTGTTTTTT
CASSSSGAPTGELFF
>NA|TRBJ2-7|NA|TRBV11-3
TGTGCCAGCAGCTTAGATTCAAGCAGGTCCTACGAGCAGTACTTC
CASSLDSSRSYEQYF
>TRBD1|TRBJ1-3|NA|TRBV18
TGTGCCAGCTCACCACTAGGGACAGGGGGCTCTGGAAACACCATATATTTT
CASSPLGTGGSGNTIYF
>NA|TRBJ2-1|NA|TRBV7-2
TGTGCCAGCAGCTTTGACCGAGGGAATGAGCAGTTCTTC
CASSFDRGNEQFF
>TRBD2|TRBJ2-1|NA|TRBV2
TGTGCCAGCAGTCAAGCGGGGAGCTCCTACAATGAGCAGTTCTTC
CASSQAGSSYNEQFF
>NA|TRBJ1-1|NA|TRBV6-5
TGTGCCAGCAGTTATGCCCCGGGTCGGGGGAAGACTGAAGCTTTCTTT
CASSYAPGRGKTEAFF
>NA|TRBJ1-2|NA|TRBV5-8
TGTGCCAGCAGCCGCCGGGGTGGCTACACCTTC
CASSRRGGYTF
>TRBD1|TRBJ2-2|NA|TRBV5-8
TGTGCCAGCCAGGGGGTCAACACCGGGGAGCTGTTTTTT
CASQGVNTGELFF
>NA|TRBJ2-7|NA|TRBV2
TGTGCCAGCAGTGCGACTTCGAGAGAGCAGTACTTC
CASSATSREQYF
>NA|TRBJ1-3|NA|TRBV5-1
TGCGCCAGCAGCCGATTAGATGGAAACACCATATATTTT
CASSRLDGNTIYF
>TRBD2|TRBJ2-2|NA|TRBV3-1/TRBV3-2
TGTGCCAGCAGCCCCCCTCGTTGGGGGGGACGGACCGGGGAGCTGTTTTTT
CASSPPRWGGRTGELFF
>NA|TRBJ1-2|NA|TRBV19
TGTGCCAGTAGTATGAAGTCGTCAGGGCCCAACTATGGCTACACCTTC
CASSMKSSGPNYGYTF
>TRBD2|TRBJ2-2|once|TRBV5-4
TGTGCCAGCAGCCCAGCGGGGGGGACGAACACCGGGGAGCTGTTTTTT
CASSPAGGTNTGELFF
>TRBD2|TRBJ2-5|NA|TRBV2
TGTGCCAGCAGTGGGGGACTACAATCCAGAGAGACCCAGTACTTC
CASSGGLQSRETQYF
>TRBD2|TRBJ2-1|NA|TRBV3-1/TRBV3-2
TGTGCCAGCAGCCAAGAGCGGGGGGCCCGCTACAATGAGCAGTTCTTC
CASSQERGARYNEQFF
>NA|TRBJ1-1|few|TRBV6-5
TGTGCCAGCAGGAGGGGGTTCGACGTCCTGGGAGCTTTCTTT
CASRRGFDVLGAFF
>TRBD2|TRBJ2-1|once|TRBV6-5
TGTGCCAGCCTGAGACGGACTAGCAATCACAATGAGCAGTTCTTC
CASLRRTSNHNEQFF
>TRBD2|TRBJ2-3|few|TRBV30
TGTGCCTGGAACTGGGGGGGGAGCACAGATACGCAGTATTTT
CAWNWGGSTDTQYF
>TRBD1|TRBJ2-1|NA|TRBV6-6
TGTGCCAGCAGTTACTCGACAGGGTCTTGGGGCAATGAGCAGTTCTTC
CASSYSTGSWGNEQFF
>TRBD2|TRBJ2-1|few|TRBV9
TGTGCCAGCAGCATGAGCGGGGATGAGCAGTTCTTC
CASSMSGDEQFF
>NA|TRBJ1-1|NA|TRBV7-9
TGTGCCAGCAGCCCGGACAGCTTGAACACTGAAGCTTTCTTT
CASSPDSLNTEAFF
>TRBD2|TRBJ2-5|NA|TRBV4-3
TGCGCCAGCAGCCGGACTAGCGGGGTCGGGGAGACCCAGTACTTC
CASSRTSGVGETQYF
>TRBD1|TRBJ2-5|NA|TRBV6-4
TGTGCCAGCAGTGCTTACAGGGGGCCCCAAGAGACCCAGTACTTC
CASSAYRGPQETQYF
>TRBD1|TRBJ2-7|NA|TRBV5-6
TGTGCCAGCAGCTTGGGGTTCCCTGTGACAGGGGCCTACGAGCAGTACTTC
CASSLGFPVTGAYEQYF
>TRBD1|TRBJ2-3|NA|TRBV7-3
TGTGCCAGCAGCTTACCACTGACAGGACAGGCGGCAGATACGCAGTATTTT
CASSLPLTGQAADTQYF
>NA|TRBJ2-1|NA|TRBV7-2
TGTGCCACTAGGATCCCCCCCGGGGAGCAGTTCTTC
CATRIPPGEQFF
>NA|TRBJ1-2|NA|TRBV11-2
TGTGCCAGCAGTTCAGGGTACTATGGCTACACCTTC
CASSSGYYGYTF
>NA|TRBJ1-2|NA|TRBV3-1/TRBV3-2
TGTGCCAGCAGCCAAGGGTTCAAGGGGCTCGGCTACACCTTC
CASSQGFKGLGYTF
>NA|TRBJ2-3|NA|TRBV12-5
TGTGCTAGTGGTTTGGCCCCCGGGTCTAGCGGCACAGATACGCAGTATTTT
CASGLAPGSSGTDTQYF
>NA|TRBJ1-4|NA|TRBV18
TGTGCCAGCTCACCGGGGGTTTCGGGGGCTAATGAAAAACTGTTTTTT
CASSPGVSGANEKLFF
>TRBD1|TRBJ1-3|NA|TRBV28
TGTGCCAGCAGTAGAACATTGGGACAGGGCTCTGGAAACACCATATATTTT
CASSRTLGQGSGNTIYF
>NA|TRBJ2-2|NA|TRBV18
TGTGCCAGCTCACCAGTCAGGGAGCTGTTTTTT
CASSPVRELFF
>NA|TRBJ2-4|NA|TRBV29-1
TGCAGCGTTGGACAGGTCGGCATTCAGTACTTC
CSVGQVGIQYF
>NA|TRBJ2-5|NA|TRBV3-1/TRBV3-2
TGTGCCAGCAGCCAAGATCGGATAGCGTCAGAGACCCAGTACTTC
CASSQDRIASETQYF
>NA|TRBJ2-2|NA|TRBV12-5
TGTGCTAGTACCTATGTCGTACGCTTCGTCGGGGAGCTGTTTTTT
CASTYVVRFVGELFF
>NA|TRBJ1-4|NA|TRBV14
TGTGCCAGCAGCGCCGGTCTAAGAACTAATGAAAAACTGTTTTTT
CASSAGLRTNEKLFF
>NA|TRBJ2-7|few|TRBV4-1
TGCGCCAGCAGCCCGAGACAACTATTACCGACAGAAGGGCTCGAGCAGTACTTC
CASSPRQLLPTEGLEQYF
>NA|TRBJ1-6|NA|TRBV30
TGTGCCTGGAAGAGGGTTGAGTCCTATAATTCACCCCTCCACTTT
CAWKRVESYNSPLHF
>TRBD1|TRBJ1-1|NA|TRBV29-1
TGCAGCGTCCTTGGGACAGGGGGTCCGAACACTGAAGCTTTCTTT
CSVLGTGGPNTEAFF
>TRBD2|TRBJ2-1|NA|TRBV6-4
TGTGCCAGCAGTGAGGCTAGCGGGGGTGGACATGAGCAGTTCTTC
CASSEASGGGHEQFF